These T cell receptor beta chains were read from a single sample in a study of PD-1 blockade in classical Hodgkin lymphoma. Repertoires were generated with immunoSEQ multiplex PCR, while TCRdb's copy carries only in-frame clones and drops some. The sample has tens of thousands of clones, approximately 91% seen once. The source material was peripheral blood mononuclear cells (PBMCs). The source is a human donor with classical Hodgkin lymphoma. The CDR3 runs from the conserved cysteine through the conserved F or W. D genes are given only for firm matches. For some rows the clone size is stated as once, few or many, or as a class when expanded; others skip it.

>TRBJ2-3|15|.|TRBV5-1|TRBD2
CASSSTLANTDTQYF
TGCGCCAGCAGCTCCACACTAGCGAACACAGATACGCAGTATTTT
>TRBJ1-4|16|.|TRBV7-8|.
CASSSTTESVNEKLFF
TGTGCCAGCAGCTCCACTACCGAGAGCGTTAATGAAAAACTGTTTTTT
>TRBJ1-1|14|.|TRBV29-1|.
CSVETLTGFTEAFF
TGCAGCGTTGAGACCTTAACAGGGTTCACTGAAGCTTTCTTT
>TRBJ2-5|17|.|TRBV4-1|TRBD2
CASSRQTSGNDQETQYF
TGCGCCAGCAGCCGACAGACTAGCGGGAATGATCAAGAGACCCAGTACTTC
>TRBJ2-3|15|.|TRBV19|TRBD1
CASMAGQGAGDTQYF
TGTGCCAGTATGGCCGGCCAGGGGGCGGGAGATACGCAGTATTTT
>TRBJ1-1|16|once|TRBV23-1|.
CASSRARPGQNTEAFF
TGCGCCAGCAGTCGAGCAAGACCGGGACAGAACACTGAAGCTTTCTTT
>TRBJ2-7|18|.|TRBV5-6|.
CASSLSSVRTGSSYEQYF
TGTGCCAGCAGCTTGAGTTCGGTGCGGACTGGGAGCTCCTACGAGCAGTACTTC
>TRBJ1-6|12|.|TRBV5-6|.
CASSLKATPLHF
TGTGCCAGCAGCTTGAAGGCTACACCCCTCCACTTT
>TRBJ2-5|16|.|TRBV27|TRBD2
CASSSSLLAGVETQYF
TGTGCCAGCAGTTCTTCCCTCCTAGCGGGAGTAGAGACCCAGTACTTC
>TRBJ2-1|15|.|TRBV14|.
CASSQIFQTYNEQFF
TGTGCCAGCAGCCAAATTTTTCAGACCTACAATGAGCAGTTCTTC
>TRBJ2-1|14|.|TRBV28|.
CASSLGASGNEQFF
TGTGCCAGCAGTTTAGGGGCTAGTGGTAATGAGCAGTTCTTC
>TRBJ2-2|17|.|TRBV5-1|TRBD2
CASSPGTSGSWSGELFF
TGCGCCAGCAGCCCTGGGACTAGCGGGAGTTGGTCCGGGGAGCTGTTTTTT
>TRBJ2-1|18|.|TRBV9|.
CASSPRRANYQTYNEQFF
TGTGCCAGCAGCCCGCGGCGGGCCAATTACCAAACCTACAATGAGCAGTTCTTC
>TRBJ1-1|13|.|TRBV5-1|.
CASSFGGDTEAFF
TGCGCCAGCAGCTTTGGTGGGGATACTGAAGCTTTCTTT
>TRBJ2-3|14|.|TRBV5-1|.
CASRPVGDTDTQYF
TGCGCCAGCAGGCCGGTAGGGGACACAGATACGCAGTATTTT
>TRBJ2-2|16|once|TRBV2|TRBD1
CASSIRQGSNTGELFF
TGTGCCAGCAGTATTCGACAGGGTTCCAACACCGGGGAGCTGTTTTTT
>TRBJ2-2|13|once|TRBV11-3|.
CASSLQGTGELFF
TGTGCCAGCAGCTTACAGGGCACCGGGGAGCTGTTTTTT
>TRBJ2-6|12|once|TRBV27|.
CANVSGANVLTF
TGTGCTAACGTCTCTGGGGCCAACGTCCTGACTTTC
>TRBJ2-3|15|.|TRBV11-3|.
CASSLRETSTDTQYF
TGTGCCAGCAGCTTACGGGAGACCTCGACAGATACGCAGTATTTT
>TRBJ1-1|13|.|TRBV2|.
CASKKTANTEAFF
TGTGCCAGCAAAAAGACAGCGAACACTGAAGCTTTCTTT
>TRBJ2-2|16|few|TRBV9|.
CASSVEGGVGPGELFF
TGTGCCAGCAGCGTAGAGGGGGGAGTTGGTCCCGGGGAGCTGTTTTTT
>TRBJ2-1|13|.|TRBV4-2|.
CASSLQESGEQFF
TGTGCCAGCAGCCTTCAAGAAAGCGGCGAGCAGTTCTTC
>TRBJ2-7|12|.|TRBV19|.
CASSGQGYEQYF
TGTGCCAGTAGTGGGCAGGGCTACGAGCAGTACTTC
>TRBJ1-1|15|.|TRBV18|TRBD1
CASSPMSGGNTEAFF
TGTGCCAGCTCACCGATGTCAGGGGGGAACACTGAAGCTTTCTTT
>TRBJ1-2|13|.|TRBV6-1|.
CASSTRDGRGYTF
TGTGCCAGCAGTACGCGGGACGGCCGAGGCTACACCTTC
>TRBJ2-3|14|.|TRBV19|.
CASKGGVSTDTQYF
TGTGCCAGTAAAGGAGGGGTTAGCACAGATACGCAGTATTTT
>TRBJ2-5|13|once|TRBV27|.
CASKLGGQETQYF
TGTGCCAGCAAATTGGGCGGGCAAGAGACCCAGTACTTC
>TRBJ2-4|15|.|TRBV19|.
CASSYWLFGKNIQYF
TGTGCCAGTTCCTACTGGCTTTTTGGCAAAAACATTCAGTACTTC
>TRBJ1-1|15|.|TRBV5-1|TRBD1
CASSPEGQRHTEAFF
TGCGCCAGCAGCCCTGAGGGACAGCGACACACTGAAGCTTTCTTT
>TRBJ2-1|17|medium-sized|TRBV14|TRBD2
CASSPWTSGNPYNEQFF
TGTGCCAGCAGCCCTTGGACTAGCGGGAACCCCTACAATGAGCAGTTCTTC
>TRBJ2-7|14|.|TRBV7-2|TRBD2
CASNPSGGNYEQYF
TGTGCCAGCAACCCGAGCGGGGGCAACTACGAGCAGTACTTC
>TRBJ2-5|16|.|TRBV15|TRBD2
CATSSWTSGASETQYF
TGTGCCACCAGCAGTTGGACTAGCGGGGCCTCGGAGACCCAGTACTTC
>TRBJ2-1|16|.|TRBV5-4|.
CASSLVGGESYNEQFF
TGTGCCAGCAGCTTGGTAGGCGGGGAGAGCTACAATGAGCAGTTCTTC
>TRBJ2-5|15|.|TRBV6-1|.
CASSEMSRDQETQYF
TGTGCCAGCAGTGAAATGAGTAGGGACCAAGAGACCCAGTACTTC
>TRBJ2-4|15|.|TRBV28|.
CASSLRGGTKNIQYF
TGTGCCAGCAGTTTGAGAGGGGGGACCAAAAACATTCAGTACTTC
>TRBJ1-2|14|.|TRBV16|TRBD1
CASSLGQGGNGYTF
TGTGCCAGCAGCCTGGGACAGGGTGGAAATGGCTACACCTTC
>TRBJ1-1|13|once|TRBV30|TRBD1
CAWSLQGATEAFF
TGTGCCTGGAGTCTACAGGGGGCCACTGAAGCTTTCTTT
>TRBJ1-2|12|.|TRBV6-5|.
CASKGGDAHYTF
TGTGCCAGCAAGGGGGGGGACGCCCACTACACCTTC
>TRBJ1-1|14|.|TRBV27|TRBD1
CASSLDRGGTEAFF
TGTGCCAGCAGCCTGGACAGGGGCGGAACTGAAGCTTTCTTT
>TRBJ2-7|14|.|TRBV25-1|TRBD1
CASSGRDRAYEQYF
TGTGCCAGCAGTGGAAGGGACAGGGCCTACGAGCAGTACTTC
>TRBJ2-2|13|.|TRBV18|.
CASSPPVTGELFF
TGTGCCAGCTCACCACCAGTCACCGGGGAGCTGTTTTTT
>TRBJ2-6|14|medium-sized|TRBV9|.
CASSWGTGANVLTF
TGTGCCAGCAGCTGGGGGACTGGGGCCAACGTCCTGACTTTC
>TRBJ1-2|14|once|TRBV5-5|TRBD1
CASSWGQNKQGYTF
TGTGCCAGCAGCTGGGGACAGAATAAACAAGGCTACACCTTC
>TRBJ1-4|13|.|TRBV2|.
CASSDSPNEKLFF
TGTGCCAGCTCGGACAGCCCAAATGAAAAACTGTTTTTT
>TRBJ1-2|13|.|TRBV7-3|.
CASSLREYYGYTF
TGTGCCAGCAGCTTAAGAGAATACTATGGCTACACCTTC
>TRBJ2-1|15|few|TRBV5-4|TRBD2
CASELAGGPYNEQFF
TGTGCCAGCGAACTAGCGGGAGGGCCGTACAATGAGCAGTTCTTC
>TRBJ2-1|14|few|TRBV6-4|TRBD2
CASSVSGRTNEQFF
TGTGCCAGCAGTGTGAGCGGGAGGACCAATGAGCAGTTCTTC
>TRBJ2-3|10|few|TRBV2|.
CASRTDTQYF
TGTGCCAGCAGAACAGATACGCAGTATTTT
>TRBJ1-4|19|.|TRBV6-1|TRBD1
CASSGWSSQTGPLSEKLFF
TGTGCCAGCAGTGGGTGGAGTTCTCAGACAGGGCCGCTTTCGGAAAAACTGTTTTTT